The subject of this entry is one T cell receptor beta chain. Its antigen is still unknown. Germline assignment: CDR1 MNHNS and CDR2 SASEGT. The ends lost 6 bases at V and 0 bases at J; junction bases unmatched: 5. The CDR3 runs 15 residues. This sample was included in a study of vaccination and CD4 T cells after COVID-19. Once obtained from cultured CD4+ T cells, the DNA was sequenced using the Oncomine TCR Beta short-read assay. TCRdb called the PCR reads again in MiXCR, with one record for every CDR3 protein. The sample lists around 25,000 distinct CDR3 sequences; 28% were seen once. Time point given: late sampling 161 to 241 days after vaccination in three convalescent patients. The treatment here: roughly 10-day PBMC culture with coronavirus spike peptide pools or control peptides (ViraFEST assay).

The TCR originated in a human donor who had recovered from COVID-19. The chain combines TRBV6-1 with TRBJ1-5; 7 bases match TRBD1. Sequenced material: CD4+ T cells from blood, cultured in vitro, taken about 7 months after SARS-CoV-2 vaccination. The CDR3 sequence: CASREQGNSNQPQHF. The DNA for the CDR3 is TGTGCCAGCAGAGAACAGGGGAATAGCAATCAGCCCCAGCATTTT.